This T cell receptor beta chain was found in a study of blood T cell repertoires in COVID-19. CDR1 and CDR2 (germline): SGDLS, YYNGEE. Deletions cut 0 bases from V and 0 bases from J, with 4 bases between. The CDR3 extends over 14 amino acids. This clone was seen only once. Libraries were prepared by immunoSEQ multiplex PCR; TCRdb keeps only in-frame clonotypes and omits some of them. The sample shows some 130,000 clones, 60% to 80% of them seen only once. This sequence joins TRBV9 and TRBJ1-3; D uncertain. The source material was peripheral blood. This receptor was obtained from a woman in her 70s with acute or convalescent COVID-19. The CDR3 is CASSVAVSGNTIYF. In DNA, the CDR3 is TGTGCCAGCAGCGTAGCTGTCTCTGGAAACACCATATATTTT.